This TCR beta chain was found in a study of cytomegalovirus exposure and HLA in healthy donors. The study, taken as a whole, reports: TCR beta V segments were, for the most part, productive about 87% or about 30% of the time in an earlier analysis. Specific recognition of CMV antigens was confirmed in vitro for a few chains (all CMV-associated). Later examination showed HLA-associated TCR beta chains had greater clonal expansion than equally common others.

Use of 60 Vbeta and 13 Jbeta primers characterized the PCR. Profiled with immunoSEQ multiplex PCR; TCRdb holds only in-frame clones, not every one. The sample records about 190,000 clones, roughly four fifths being singletons. Concerning this clone: As yet, its antigen is unknown.

The CDR3 is 16 amino acids. J was trimmed by 2 bases and V by 4 bases; bases with no gene match: 2. The V gene's germline CDR1 is LNHNV and CDR2 YYDKDF (reference sequence). Though nominally healthy at sampling, donors likely had unrecorded immune exposures. The source material was PBMCs. This chain links TRBV15 with TRBJ2-1; 13 nucleotides agree with TRBD2. The sequence was obtained from a woman in her twenties or thirties in good health and CMV-seropositive. CDR3 residues: CATSTTSGGAYNEQFF. The CDR3 nucleotides read TGTGCCACCAGCACCACTAGCGGGGGGGCCTACAATGAGCAGTTCTTC.